This T cell receptor beta chain was retrieved from a study of T cell responses to AZD1222 COVID-19 vaccine. Some clones are missing from TCRdb's copy, which holds only in-frame ones; the method was immunoSEQ multiplex PCR. The profile covers some 150,000 clones, with roughly 91% appearing a single time and approximately 3% taken by the ten largest. General study results and limits: Donors, mostly white British, included more females; clonal diversity was possibly underestimated.

On this clone itself: Its antigen remains unknown.

With 5 bases removed from V and 5 bases from J, the gap between germline ends came to 15 bases. Germline loops: CDR1 SGHRS, CDR2 YFSETQ. The CDR3 runs 14 residues. Pooled samples include second doses given at about 4 or 12 weeks. This chain links TRBV5-1 with TRBJ2-3; TRBD2 might be the D (6 bases). The sequencing here drew on peripheral blood, taken 28 days after the second AZD1222 dose. This clonotype originated in an adult who received the AZD1222 COVID-19 vaccine. CDR3 protein: CASSGGLIGDTQYF. In DNA, the CDR3 is TGCGCCAGCAGTGGGGGACTCATTGGAGATACGCAGTATTTT.